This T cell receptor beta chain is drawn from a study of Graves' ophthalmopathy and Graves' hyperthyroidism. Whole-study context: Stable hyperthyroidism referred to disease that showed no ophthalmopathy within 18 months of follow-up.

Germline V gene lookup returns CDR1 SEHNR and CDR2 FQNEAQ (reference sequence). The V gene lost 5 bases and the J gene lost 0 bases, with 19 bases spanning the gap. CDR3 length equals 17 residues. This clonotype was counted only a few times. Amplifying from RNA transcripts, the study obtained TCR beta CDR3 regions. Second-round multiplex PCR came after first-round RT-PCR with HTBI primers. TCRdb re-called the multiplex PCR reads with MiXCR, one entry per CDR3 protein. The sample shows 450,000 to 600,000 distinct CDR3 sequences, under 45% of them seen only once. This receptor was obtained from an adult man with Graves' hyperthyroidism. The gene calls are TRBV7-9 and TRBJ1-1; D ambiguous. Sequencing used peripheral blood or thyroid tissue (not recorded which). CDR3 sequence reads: CASSRGRRKYLNTEAFF. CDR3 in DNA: TGTGCCAGCAGCCGCGGACGGCGTAAATACTTGAACACTGAAGCTTTCTTT.